These 13 T cell receptor beta chains were all obtained from the same sample, sequenced in a study of blood T cell repertoires in COVID-19. Profiled with immunoSEQ multiplex PCR; TCRdb holds only in-frame clones, not every one. The sample holds nearly 250,000 clones; more than 70% are singletons and the top ten take over 5.5%. Sequencing was performed on peripheral blood. The receptors were sampled from a woman older than 75 with COVID-19, enrolled during active disease.

As concerns this clone: An end of the junction differs from the germline gene, which may be a read error. The rearrangement links TRBV5-1 to TRBJ2-1, with 8 bases matching TRBD2. Germline V gene data show CDR1 as SGHRS and CDR2 as YFSETQ. The CDR3 covers 15 residues. CDR3 in DNA: TGCGCCAGCAGCTTTCTCGCGGGGGGCAGCTATGAACAGTTCTTC. It codes for CASSFLAGGSYEQFF.

This rearrangement joins TRBV7-2 to TRBJ2-7, with TRBD1 matching over 7 bases. The CDR3 sequence is 14 residues long. The trim removed 6 bases at V and 5 bases at J, leaving 10 bases unmatched. Germline V gene data show CDR1 as SGHTA and CDR2 as FQGNSA. In DNA form, the CDR3 reads TGTGCCAGCAGGCTGACAGGGTCTGCGAACGAGCAGTACTTC. Translating gives CASRLTGSANEQYF.

This chain connects TRBV7-8 to TRBJ2-3, with 9 bases that match TRBD1. The CDR3 has 16 residues. Trimming removed 5 bases from V and 1 base from J; junction bases left unmatched: 7. In germline, CDR1 is SGHVS, CDR2 FQNEAQ. The DNA for the CDR3 is TGTGCCAGCAGCCCCCGGGACAGGGTGGGCACAGATACGCAGTATTTT. This encodes CASSPRDRVGTDTQYF.

The chain uses TRBV7-2 and TRBJ1-1; weak D call: TRBD1 (6 bases). Per germline, CDR1 SGHTA and CDR2 FQGNSA. V was shortened by 2 bases and J by 4 bases, with 14 bases between the two germline ends. This CDR3 has 15 residues. CDR3 amino acids: CASSLLTGSITEAFF. CDR3 DNA sequence: TGTGCCAGCAGCTTATTAACAGGGAGCATCACTGAAGCTTTCTTT.

The J gene is TRBJ1-2, the V gene TRBV10-3, with TRBD1 identical over 8 bases. The germline gives CDR1 ENHRY, CDR2 SYGVKD. The CDR3 extends over 13 amino acids. V was pared by 7 bases and J by 2 bases, with 3 bases of the junction left unmatched. The CDR3 nucleotides read TGTGCCATCACTGGACAGGGCAACTATGGCTACACCTTC. It encodes CAITGQGNYGYTF.

The chain recombines TRBV28 with TRBJ1-4; a possible D gene is TRBD1 (5 bases). Germline loops: CDR1 MDHEN, CDR2 SYDVKM. V lost 3 bases, J lost 5 bases, and 28 bases lay in between. The CDR3 contains 20 residues. CDR3 sequence: CASSFSPSGPSLLLNEKLFF. In DNA form, the CDR3 reads TGTGCCAGCAGTTTTTCCCCCTCAGGGCCGTCGCTCTTGTTGAATGAAAAACTGTTTTTT.

The table lists this clone with a few counts. The J gene is TRBJ1-3, the V gene TRBV6-2 or TRBV6-3; TRBD1 matches 7 bases. V gave up 4 bases and J gave up 0 bases; unmatched junction bases: 9. Germline-derived CDR1 and CDR2 are MNHEY and SVGEGT. The CDR3 extends over 17 amino acids. The CDR3 region has the DNA TGTGCCAGCAGTTGGGACATGACAGGGCGCTCTGGAAACACCATATATTTT. This gives the protein CASSWDMTGRSGNTIYF.

The J gene is TRBJ2-6, the V gene TRBV19; 7 nucleotides match TRBD1. CDR3 length: 18 residues. The V segment lost 8 bases and the J segment 0 bases; nucleotides outside the gene matches: 13. The V gene's germline CDR1 is LNHDA and CDR2 SQIVND (reference sequence). CDR3 coding DNA: TGTGCCAGTTCCCTTGGGGGACAGCACTTCTCTGGGGCCAACGTCCTGACTTTC. The encoded protein is CASSLGGQHFSGANVLTF. The entire variable domain, with the rest obtained from reference TRBV19 and TRBJ2-6, is as follows: DGGITQSPKYLFRKEGQNVTLSCEQNLNHDAMYWYRQDPGQGLRLIYYSQIVNDFQKGDIAEGYSVSREKKESFPLTVTSAQKNPTAFYLCASSLGGQHFSGANVLTFGAGSRLTVL.

The rearrangement links TRBV2 to TRBJ1-2; TRBD1 matches at 12 bases. Germline CDR1 reads SNHLY; CDR2 reads FYNNEI. The ends lost 5 bases at V and 8 bases at J; junction bases unmatched: 9. The CDR3 sequence is 15 residues long. The CDR3 region has the DNA TGTGCCAGCAGTCCTTCCGGGACAGGGGGCGGGGGCTACACCTTC. It specifies CASSPSGTGGGGYTF.

This chain connects TRBV19 to TRBJ1-2; no clear D. Per germline, CDR1 LNHDA and CDR2 SQIVND (reference sequence). This CDR3 contains 14 residues. Trimming left V 8 bases short and J 4 bases short, with 17 bases between. The CDR3 DNA is TGTGCCAGTCTACAGATTTCAGACCGCTATGGCTACACCTTC. It is translated as CASLQISDRYGYTF.

J is TRBJ2-7 and V is TRBV4-1, with D maybe TRBD1 (5 bases). CDR1 is MGHRA and CDR2 is YSYEKL in the germline V gene. CDR3 size: 16 residues. Trimming removed 1 base from V and 0 bases from J, with 13 bases in between. The CDR3 nucleotides read TGCGCCAGCAGCCAAGCTCTGACAGTGAGCTCCTACGAGCAGTACTTC. Translating gives CASSQALTVSSYEQYF.

This chain's CDR3 is CASSSGDYYGYTF. The CDR3, as DNA: TGTGCCAGCAGTTCGGGGGACTACTATGGCTACACCTTC. V usage is TRBV28 and J usage is TRBJ1-2; D perhaps matches TRBD1 (5 bases). Per germline, CDR1 MDHEN and CDR2 SYDVKM. Trimming took off 4 bases at V and 3 bases at J, with 9 bases between the two ends. The CDR3 has 13 amino acids.

This rearrangement joins TRBV6-5 to TRBJ1-5; D remains unclear. The V gene lost 6 bases and the J gene lost 5 bases, with 5 bases spanning the gap. CDR1 is MNHEY and CDR2 is SVGAGI in the germline V gene. This CDR3 comprises 11 residues. The CDR3 region has the DNA TGTGCCAGCAGCGGGGATCAGCCCCAGCATTTT. Residues: CASSGDQPQHF.